This is a list of T cell receptor beta chains from one sample in a study of blood T cell repertoires in COVID-19. TCRdb keeps only in-frame clones here, not all; method: immunoSEQ multiplex PCR. The sample carries roughly 320,000 clones, approximately 85% recorded once. The material sequenced was peripheral blood. The receptors come from a human donor in a cohort sampled during active COVID-19. Both conserved end residues are part of each CDR3.

TRBV6-1,TRBJ1-3,CASSEARVWGNTIYF
TRBV7-3,TRBJ1-1,CASSLKGTGVCSNTEAFF
TRBV5-1,TRBJ2-3,CASSLGERGSTDTQYF
TRBV18,TRBJ1-2,CASSPPGQGAGGYTF
TRBV6-5,TRBJ1-2,CASTGDRSSNYGYTF
TRBV2,TRBJ1-1,CASSALESEAFF
TRBV12-5,TRBJ1-2,CASGLLTGVYYGYTF
TRBV7-8,TRBJ2-3,CASSRREGLPQEDTQYF
TRBV19,TRBJ2-2,CASIAGTGRSTGELFF
TRBV3-1/TRBV3-2,TRBJ1-6,CASSSPGGANSPLHF
TRBV5-4,TRBJ2-7,CASSSGQGAYEQYF
TRBV7-2,TRBJ2-1,CASSSQGRGGRNEQFF
TRBV28,TRBJ1-1,CASSSRGNTEAFF
TRBV30,TRBJ1-5,CAWSASGTGNQPQHF
TRBV19,TRBJ1-1,CASKHSGGLNTEAFF
TRBV2,TRBJ1-2,CASSAIRTASNYGYTF
TRBV6-1,TRBJ1-6,CASSDKRTGSSSPLHF
TRBV18,TRBJ1-6,CASSPDGAGGKYSPLHF
TRBV4-2,TRBJ2-2,CASSQGGAPGNTGELFF
TRBV9,TRBJ1-3,CASSSPGFGNTIYF
TRBV7-9,TRBJ2-7,CASSVTSYEQYF
TRBV2,TRBJ2-2,CASSEIGQGNTGELFF
TRBV3-1/TRBV3-2,TRBJ1-5,CASSPSRGTLQHF
TRBV5-5,TRBJ1-2,CASSQRYQGANGYTF
TRBV2,TRBJ2-1,CASSVAASSYNEQFF
TRBV5-8,TRBJ2-7,CASSRRDRRYEQYF
TRBV30,TRBJ1-1,CAWSHSNTEAFF
TRBV3-1/TRBV3-2,TRBJ2-3,CASSQDLLTSGGSTDTQYF
TRBV19,TRBJ2-3,CASTPGQVTDTQYF
TRBV12-3/TRBV12-4,TRBJ1-1,CASSTQTNTEAFF
TRBV6-5,TRBJ1-6,CASSGTGFNSPLHF
TRBV2,TRBJ1-2,CASKEGGARGYTF
TRBV6-5,TRBJ1-2,CASSQGGYYGYTF
TRBV3-1/TRBV3-2,TRBJ2-1,CASSQRRRGVDNEQFF
TRBV2,TRBJ1-2,CASSEEGASTF
TRBV27,TRBJ1-2,CATRQGFGAYGYTF
TRBV11-3,TRBJ1-1,CASSQSSTGTNTEAFF
TRBV30,TRBJ1-2,CAWSPGTAYGYTF
TRBV9,TRBJ1-2,CASSVEGANYGYTF
TRBV30,TRBJ2-6,CAWSVRRSGANVLTF
TRBV11-2,TRBJ2-1,CASSLGGSSYNEQFF
TRBV5-1,TRBJ1-1,CASSLGGTTEAFF
TRBV7-9,TRBJ1-2,CASSGLNTDRLIRYGYTF
TRBV3-1/TRBV3-2,TRBJ1-5,CASSPGVSNQPQHF
TRBV5-5,TRBJ1-2,CASSPGETYGYTF
TRBV30,TRBJ2-1,CAWSVSITNEQFF
TRBV24-1,TRBJ1-1,CATSAGQSPSEAFF
TRBV3-1/TRBV3-2,TRBJ1-2,CASSLTDYGYTF